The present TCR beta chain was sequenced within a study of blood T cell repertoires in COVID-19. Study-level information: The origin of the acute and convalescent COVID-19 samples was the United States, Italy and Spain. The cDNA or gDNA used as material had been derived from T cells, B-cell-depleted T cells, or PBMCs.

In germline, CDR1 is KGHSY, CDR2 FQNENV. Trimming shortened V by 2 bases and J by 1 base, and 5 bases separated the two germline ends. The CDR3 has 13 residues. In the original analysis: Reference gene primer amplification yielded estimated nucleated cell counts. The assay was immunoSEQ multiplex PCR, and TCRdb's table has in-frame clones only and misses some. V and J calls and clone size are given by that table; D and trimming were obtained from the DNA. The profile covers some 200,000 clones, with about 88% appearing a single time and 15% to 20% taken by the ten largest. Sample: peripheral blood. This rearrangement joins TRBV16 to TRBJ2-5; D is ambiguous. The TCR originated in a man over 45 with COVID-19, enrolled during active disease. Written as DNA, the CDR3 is TGTGCCAGCAGCCAAGGCTCCCAAGAGACCCAGTACTTC. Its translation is CASSQGSQETQYF. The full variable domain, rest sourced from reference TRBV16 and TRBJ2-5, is GEEVAQTPKHLVRGEGQKAKLYCAPIKGHSYVFWYQQVLKNEFKFLISFQNENVFDETGMPKERFSAKCLPNSPCSLEIQATKLEDSAVYFCASSQGSQETQYFGPGTRLLVL.